This section outlines one TCR beta chain sequence together with its context. The target antigen is unknown. Investigators excluded patients with uncontrolled infection, other autoimmune disease, pregnancy or lactation. Amplification targeted TCR beta CDR3 regions from RNA transcripts. The primer set for the first-round RT-PCR of the TCR CDR3 was HTBI. TCRdb processed the multiplex PCR reads anew with MiXCR; each CDR3 protein has one entry. The table lists around 600,000 distinct CDR3 sequences, approximately 42% of them singletons. These data come from a study of T cells in Graves' hyperthyroidism and ophthalmopathy. The study, taken as a whole, reports: Most thyroid-expanded clonotypes above 0.001 were also found in blood.

Sequencing input: peripheral blood or thyroid tissue (not recorded which). The receptor comes from an adult man with Graves' disease, either hyperthyroidism or ophthalmopathy (not recorded which).

In DNA, the CDR3 is TGTGGGGGGGGGGGGACACGAGACAGTGAGGACACCATATATTTT. It yields the protein CGGGGTRDSEDTIYF. This chain joins TRBV7-6 and TRBJ1-3; weak D call: TRBD1 (6 bases). This CDR3 has 15 amino acids. The germline CDR1 and CDR2 sequences are SGHVS and FNYEAQ.